Given below is one TCR beta chain in context. The antigen is not known. This entry is derived from a study of graft-versus-host responses after intestinal transplantation. Study-wide findings and caveats: The study found high graft-versus-host to host-versus-graft clonal ratios in allografts of patients with graft-donor T cell macrochimerism.

Clones were sequenced by immunoSEQ multiplex PCR, and TCRdb holds only the in-frame ones, with some missing. The sample includes 93,000 or so clones, roughly 93% of them seen just once. This clonotype was sampled from a human donor who received an intestinal transplant. The sample here was unstimulated CD8+ T cells sorted from spleen or lymph node cells, taken before intestinal transplant.

The CDR3 DNA sequence: TGTGCCAGCAGCTTAGTTTTGGGACAGTCCTACGAGCAGTACTTC. Translation: CASSLVLGQSYEQYF. This chain links TRBV11-2 with TRBJ2-5, with 7 bases matching TRBD1. The assigned J gene may be wrong: the sequence end matches TRBJ2-7 better. CDR1 and CDR2 (germline): SGHAT, FQNNGV. The CDR3 totals 15 residues.